Presented here are 13 T cell receptor beta chains from one specimen sequenced in a study of T cell responses to AZD1222 COVID-19 vaccine. Measured with immunoSEQ multiplex PCR; TCRdb has only the in-frame clones, and not every one. The table lists about 28,000 clones, approximately 91% of them singletons. The source material was peripheral blood, sampled on day 0 of AZD1222 vaccination. The receptors derive from an adult in good health.

The rearrangement links TRBV3-1 (or the pseudogene TRBV3-2) to TRBJ2-7, with a possible D match to TRBD1 (6 bases). The CDR3 contains 16 residues. Germline CDR1 LGHDT, CDR2 YNNKEL (reference sequence). V was trimmed by 3 bases and J by 1 base, leaving 16 bases between them. This CDR3 is CASSQGWARGSYEQYF. The CDR3 bases are TGTGCCAGCAGCCAGGGGTGGGCAAGGGGGTCCTACGAGCAGTACTTC.

This sequence joins TRBV10-3 and TRBJ1-5; D gene unclear. There are 14 residues in the CDR3. The germline V and J ends were trimmed by 6 bases and 2 bases, with 11 bases remaining between them. Germline CDR1 ENHRY, CDR2 SYGVKD. The CDR3 DNA sequence: TGTGCCATCAGCTCCGCCCTTGGCAATCAGCCCCAGCATTTT. Encoded protein: CAISSALGNQPQHF.

CDR3 in DNA: TGTGCCAGCAGTTTCGGGACAGCATATTCACCCCTCCACTTT. The encoded protein is CASSFGTAYSPLHF. V gene TRBV27 combines with J gene TRBJ1-6; 7 bases fit TRBD1. Losses at the gene ends were 3 bases for V and 8 bases for J; bases not matched to a gene: 4. This CDR3 has 14 residues. Per the germline V gene, CDR1 is MNHEY and CDR2 is SMNVEV (reference sequence).

The DNA for the CDR3 is TGTGCCAGCAGCGTAGCGGAAAAACGGTACAATGAGCAGTTCTTC. Its protein product is CASSVAEKRYNEQFF. The chain links TRBV9 to TRBJ2-1; no reliable D call. The CDR3 extends over 15 amino acids. Trimming removed 0 bases from V and 4 bases from J, with 11 bases in between. The germline V gene has CDR1 SGDLS and CDR2 YYNGEE.

The chain uses TRBV19 and TRBJ1-2; D remains unclear. Germline V gene data show CDR1 as LNHDA and CDR2 as SQIVND (reference sequence). This CDR3 has 12 amino acids. V was shortened by 10 bases and J by 3 bases, with 12 bases between the two germline ends. In nucleotides, the CDR3 is TGTGCCACCCGTACAGTTCACTATGGCTACACCTTC. Its translation is CATRTVHYGYTF.

The chain links TRBV6-5 to TRBJ1-1; possibly TRBD1 for D (6 bases). This CDR3 region has 12 residues. The V end was cut by 7 bases, the J end by 6 bases, with 12 bases between. Per germline, CDR1 MNHEY and CDR2 SVGAGI. This CDR3 is CASKQGKPEAFF. DNA for the CDR3: TGTGCCAGCAAACAGGGTAAACCTGAAGCTTTCTTT.

V and J are TRBV5-4 and TRBJ2-7; TRBD2 might be the D (6 bases). The germline V gene encodes CDR1 SGHNT and CDR2 YYREEE (reference sequence). There are 15 residues in the CDR3. V lost 0 bases to trimming and J lost 2 bases, with 12 bases between them. CDR3 DNA sequence: TGTGCCAGCAGCTTGGATGGTAGCGGCCCCTACGAGCAGTACTTC. Its protein product is CASSLDGSGPYEQYF.

V gene TRBV25-1 combines with J gene TRBJ2-3; the D call may be TRBD1 or TRBD2 (6 bases each). CDR1 and CDR2 from the germline V gene are MGHDK and SYGVNS. The CDR3 length is 16 residues. The germline V and J ends were trimmed by 7 bases and 1 base, with 18 bases remaining between them. Written as DNA, the CDR3 is TGTGCCAGCACCAGAAGGGGGGTGAGTGGCACAGATACGCAGTATTTT. Its protein product is CASTRRGVSGTDTQYF.

The J gene is TRBJ2-3, the V gene TRBV11-3, with TRBD1 as a possible D gene (5 bases). This CDR3 is built from 15 residues. Trimming stripped 4 bases from V and 2 bases from J, with 13 bases between. Germline CDR1 reads SGHNT; CDR2 reads YENEEA. The CDR3 nucleotides are TGTGCCAGCAGCTCGCACACAGGAGACACAGATACGCAGTATTTT. Translation gives CASSSHTGDTDTQYF.

This clone has only a few counts. The rearrangement uses TRBV7-8 and TRBJ1-2; 9 nucleotides align to TRBD1. The CDR3 extends over 15 amino acids. Germline CDR1 and CDR2: SGHVS and FQNEAQ. With V trimmed by 2 bases and J by 2 bases, 3 bases remained unmatched. This chain's CDR3 is CASSLTGGLNYGYTF. CDR3 DNA: TGTGCCAGCAGCTTAACAGGGGGCTTGAACTATGGCTACACCTTC.

The V call is TRBV7-2, the J call TRBJ2-4; possibly TRBD1 or TRBD2 for D (6 bases each). The ends were cut back, 6 bases at V and 6 bases at J, with 15 bases in the middle. Germline CDR1 SGHTA, CDR2 FQGNSA. This CDR3 is 14 amino acids long. CDR3 loop: CASSIFKGGNIQYF. In DNA form, the CDR3 reads TGTGCCAGCAGTATCTTCAAGGGGGGAAACATTCAGTACTTC. Supplemented by reference TRBV7-2 and TRBJ2-4, the full variable domain reads GAGVSQSPSNKVTEKGKDVELRCDPISGHTALYWYRQSLGQGLEFLIYFQGNSAPDKSGLPSDRFSAERTGGSVSTLTIQRTQQEDSAVYLCASSIFKGGNIQYFGAGTRLSVL.

The V call is TRBV12-3 or TRBV12-4, the J call TRBJ1-1, with D possibly TRBD1 on 5 matching bases. V lost 3 bases and J lost 6, with 11 bases in between. The length of the CDR3 is 13 residues. The CDR3 DNA is TGTGCCAGCAGTTTTATGACAGTACCTGAAGCTTTCTTT. Encoded protein: CASSFMTVPEAFF.

This rearrangement joins TRBV27 to TRBJ2-2; 11 bases fit TRBD2. Trimming cost V 5 bases and J 4 bases; bases outside gene matches: 9. Germline lookup yields CDR1 MNHEY and CDR2 SMNVEV (reference sequence). The CDR3 is 17 residues long. CDR3 loop: CASSGSSTSGSTGELFF. The DNA of the CDR3 is TGTGCCAGCAGTGGATCTTCTACTAGCGGGAGCACCGGGGAGCTGTTTTTT.